The 19 T cell receptor beta chains below come from one sample, sequenced in a study of shared T cell receptors in the human thymus. Generated by immunoSEQ multiplex PCR, the TCRdb table keeps only in-frame clones and is missing some. Found here are about 660,000 clones, approximately 89% of them singletons; the top ten hold 0.0094%. A further study also used this sample, focusing on human thymus T cells.

Source material: thymocytes. These receptor sequences come from a boy in the first two years of life with a congenital heart defect.

This clone was seen only a few times. CDR3 in DNA: TGTGCCAGCAGGAACAGACACCGCCCCAATGAAAAACTGTTTTTT. Translated, it gives CASRNRHRPNEKLFF. The genes are TRBV6-1 and TRBJ1-4; D unresolved. This CDR3 has 15 residues. V lost 6 bases, J lost 5 bases, and 16 bases lay in between. Germline CDR1 reads MNHNS; CDR2 reads SASEGT.

The CDR3 DNA sequence: TGCGCCAGCAGCTTGGCCACCTCCCGGGTGGCCAAAAACATTCAGTACTTC. Encoded protein: CASSLATSRVAKNIQYF. The gene calls are TRBV5-1 and TRBJ2-4, with unresolved D. From germline, CDR1 is SGHRS and CDR2 YFSETQ. This CDR3 region has 17 residues. Trimming shortened V by 0 bases and J by 1 base, and 14 bases separated the two germline ends.

The chain couples TRBV20-1 to TRBJ2-5, with D hard to call. Germline V gene lookup returns CDR1 DFQATT and CDR2 SNEGSKA (reference sequence). There are 11 residues in the CDR3. V gave up 6 bases and J gave up 11 bases, with 16 bases separating them. DNA for the CDR3: TGCAGTGCCGAGTCTAGGCCGGCTCAGTACTTC. The encoded protein is CSAESRPAQYF.

The rearrangement uses TRBV2 and TRBJ1-1; D possibly corresponds to TRBD1 (6 bases). Germline V CDR1 and CDR2: SNHLY, FYNNEI. V lost 5 bases, J lost 1 base, and 11 bases lay in between. CDR3 length equals 14 residues. CDR3 DNA sequence: TGTGCCAGCAGTACAGGGAAGGGGAACACTGAAGCTTTCTTT. This codes for CASSTGKGNTEAFF.

The rearrangement uses TRBV28 and TRBJ2-3; D remains ambiguous. Trimming left V 8 bases short and J 3 bases short, with 12 bases between. Germline loops: CDR1 MDHEN, CDR2 SYDVKM. This CDR3 region has 13 residues. CDR3 loop: CASEEIGTDTQYF. In nucleotides, the CDR3 is TGTGCCAGCGAGGAGATCGGTACAGATACGCAGTATTTT.

V usage is TRBV28 and J usage is TRBJ2-1; D is uncertain. V lost 8 bases and J 2 bases, leaving 10 bases between the germline ends. Germline V lookup: CDR1 MDHEN, CDR2 SYDVKM. The CDR3 is 13 amino acids. The CDR3 DNA reads TGTGCCAGCCTCCGGAGACCCTACAATGAGCAGTTCTTC. It yields the protein CASLRRPYNEQFF.

V and J are TRBV28 and TRBJ2-3; 16 bases map to TRBD2. The germline V gene has CDR1 MDHEN and CDR2 SYDVKM. Trimming removed 4 bases from V and 1 base from J; junction bases left unmatched: 8. This CDR3 spans 19 amino acids. The chain's CDR3 is CASSSPGLAGGRGTDTQYF. In nucleotides, the CDR3 is TGTGCCAGCAGTTCACCGGGACTAGCGGGAGGGAGGGGCACAGATACGCAGTATTTT. Using reference TRBV28 and TRBJ2-3 for the parts outside the CDR3, the full variable domain is DVKVTQSSRYLVKRTGEKVFLECVQDMDHENMFWYRQDPGLGLRLIYFSYDVKMKEKGDIPEGYSVSREKKERFSLILESASTNQTSMYLCASSSPGLAGGRGTDTQYFGPGTRLTVL.

CDR3 coding DNA: TGCAGTGCTAGCCAGGAGACCCAGTACTTC. It translates to CSASQETQYF. This chain links TRBV20-1 with TRBJ2-5; D not certain. This CDR3 is 10 amino acids long. V was shortened by 3 bases and J by 5 bases, with 4 bases between the two germline ends. Germline CDR1 is DFQATT and CDR2 is SNEGSKA (reference sequence).

The chain uses TRBV2 and TRBJ1-2; D gene ambiguous. V gave up 5 bases and J gave up 2 bases, with 15 bases separating them. The CDR3 length is 15 residues. CDR1 and CDR2 (germline): SNHLY, FYNNEI. CDR3 bases: TGTGCCAGCAGTTTACACGACGGGATAAACTATGGCTACACCTTC. Protein sequence: CASSLHDGINYGYTF.

CDR3 sequence (DNA): TGCGCCAGCAGCCAAAAAGGGGGGGGGCTGACTCCCTACGAGCAGTACTTC. This sequence encodes CASSQKGGGLTPYEQYF. V is TRBV4-1 and J is TRBJ2-7; the D gene is possibly TRBD2 (7 bases). Trimming removed 2 bases at V and 2 bases at J, with 19 bases between. The V gene's germline CDR1 is MGHRA and CDR2 YSYEKL. The CDR3 has 17 residues.

The chain uses TRBV6-4 and TRBJ2-2; TRBD1 might be the D (6 bases). The CDR3 is made up of 15 amino acids. Per germline, CDR1 MRHNA and CDR2 SNTAGT. V was clipped by 6 bases and J by 3 bases, with 14 bases between them. The CDR3 sequence: CASRPTGGDTGELFF. As DNA, the CDR3 is TGTGCCAGCAGGCCGACAGGTGGAGACACCGGGGAGCTGTTTTTT.

The rearrangement links TRBV25-1 to TRBJ1-1; the match to TRBD1 covers 11 bases. J was trimmed by 4 bases and V by 6 bases; bases with no gene match: 13. Germline V CDR1 and CDR2: MGHDK, SYGVNS. The CDR3 spans 17 residues. In DNA, the CDR3 is TGTGCCAGCAGGGGGAGGACAGGGGGCTTCCTTAGCACTGAAGCTTTCTTT. Its protein is CASRGRTGGFLSTEAFF.

The chain combines TRBV30 with TRBJ1-5, with D perhaps TRBD1 (5 bases). Trimming removed 4 bases at V and 5 bases at J, with 15 bases between. Per the germline V gene, CDR1 is GTSNPN and CDR2 is SVGIG (reference sequence). The CDR3 extends over 14 amino acids. The CDR3 reads CAWTLTGRHQPQHF. CDR3 DNA: TGTGCCTGGACCCTTACAGGTCGACATCAGCCCCAGCATTTT. The variable domain in full, completed from reference TRBV30 and TRBJ1-5, reads SQTIHQWPATLVQPVGSPLSLECTVEGTSNPNLYWYRQAAGRGLQLLFYSVGIGQISSEVPQNLSASRPQDRQFILSSKKLLLSDSGFYLCAWTLTGRHQPQHFGDGTRLSIL.

The CDR3 sequence is CASSRTERSEKLFF. The CDR3 bases are TGTGCCAGCAGCCGGACAGAAAGAAGTGAAAAACTGTTTTTT. The rearrangement uses TRBV7-6 and TRBJ1-4; D might be TRBD1 (6 bases). CDR1 is SGHVS, CDR2 FNYEAQ, per germline. The CDR3 spans 14 residues. V was cut by 5 bases and J by 7 bases, with 14 bases left in between.

The chain uses TRBV5-5 and TRBJ2-2; 14 bases line up with TRBD2. Per germline, CDR1 SGHKS and CDR2 YYEKEE (reference sequence). CDR3 length equals 19 residues. V lost 4 bases, J lost 6 bases, and 14 bases stayed unmatched. Here the CDR3 reads CASSQGLAGVSVRAGELFF. CDR3 nucleotide sequence: TGTGCCAGCAGCCAGGGACTAGCGGGAGTTTCGGTTCGGGCCGGGGAGCTGTTTTTT.

The rearrangement joins TRBV7-9 to TRBJ1-2; 11 bases match TRBD1. After removal of 5 bases from V and 4 bases from J, the junction contained 0 bases not matched to a gene. The CDR3 sequence is 13 residues long. The germline V gene encodes CDR1 SEHNR and CDR2 FQNEAQ (reference sequence). CDR3 sequence reads: CASSGTGGYGYTF. In DNA form, the CDR3 reads TGTGCCAGCAGCGGGACAGGGGGCTATGGCTACACCTTC.

This chain uses TRBV27 with TRBJ2-1; the match to TRBD2 covers 14 bases. V trimming: 5 bases; J trimming: 10 bases; junction bases outside the gene matches: 10. CDR1 and CDR2 from the germline V gene are MNHEY and SMNVEV (reference sequence). The CDR3 is 16 amino acids. CDR3 coding DNA: TGTGCCAGCAGTGTAAGGACTAGCGGGAGGTCAAGGGAGCAGTTCTTC. It yields the protein CASSVRTSGRSREQFF.

The V and J genes are TRBV4-3 and TRBJ2-1, with TRBD2 identical over 7 bases. The CDR3 loop spans 16 amino acids. Trimming removed 0 bases from V and 6 bases from J; junction bases left unmatched: 8. Germline lookup yields CDR1 LGHNA and CDR2 YSLEER. DNA for the CDR3: TGCGCCAGCAGCCAAGATAGCGCGGGGGTGGGCAATGAGCAGTTCTTC. As protein: CASSQDSAGVGNEQFF.

The chain combines TRBV21-1 with TRBJ2-5; the listed D gene, TRBD1, was not tested against the DNA. TRBV21-1 is labeled a pseudogene. This CDR3 contains 16 residues. The CDR3 region is CASSSRDRRFQETQYF. The CDR3 DNA follows: TGTGCCAGCAGCAGCCGGGACAGACGATTTCAAGAGACCCAGTACTTC.